Included here is one T cell receptor beta chain sequence, with context. Its antigen is currently unknown. This specimen belongs to a study of T cell responses to AZD1222 COVID-19 vaccine. Study-wide background: Pooled together were second doses at about 4 or about 12 weeks. The study's findings and limits: Across the whole spike, CD4 TCRs peaked at regions 160-218 and 743-854. Donors, mostly white British, included more females; clonal diversity was possibly underestimated. Targets within unmutated variant regions were reportedly found for nearly half of spike-specific TCRs.

The germline V gene has CDR1 SQVTM and CDR2 ANQGSEA. The CDR3 has 14 amino acids. Deletions cut 3 bases from V and 6 bases from J, with 14 bases between. The repertoire was sequenced with immunoSEQ multiplex PCR; TCRdb's copy has only in-frame clones and lacks some. The sample contains about 85,000 clones, approximately 88% of which appear only once. The chain uses TRBV29-1 and TRBJ2-2; D gene unclear. This receptor was taken from an adult in good health. The sample in question was peripheral blood, obtained on day 0 of AZD1222 vaccination. The CDR3 here is CSVEGSERPGELFF. The CDR3 nucleotides are TGCAGCGTTGAGGGTTCCGAACGGCCCGGGGAGCTGTTTTTT.